This TCR beta chain came from a study of PD-L1 blockade in urothelial cancer. Repertoires were generated with immunoSEQ multiplex PCR, while TCRdb's copy carries only in-frame clones and drops some. The sample contains about 81,000 clones, 70% to 90% of which appear only once. The time point denotes: pretreatment peripheral blood. V was pared by 0 bases and J by 1 base, with 5 bases of the junction left unmatched. Germline V gene sequence: CDR1 LGHNA, CDR2 YNFKEQ. This CDR3 comprises 17 residues. The receptor comes from a man aged 35 to 55 with urothelial cancer. Sequencing was performed on PBMCs, taken around atezolizumab (anti-PD-L1) treatment. This sequence joins TRBV4-2 and TRBJ2-4; 8 bases fit TRBD1. The CDR3 region is CASSQEQGDPAKNIQYF. The CDR3 DNA is TGTGCCAGCAGCCAAGAACAGGGGGATCCGGCCAAAAACATTCAGTACTTC.